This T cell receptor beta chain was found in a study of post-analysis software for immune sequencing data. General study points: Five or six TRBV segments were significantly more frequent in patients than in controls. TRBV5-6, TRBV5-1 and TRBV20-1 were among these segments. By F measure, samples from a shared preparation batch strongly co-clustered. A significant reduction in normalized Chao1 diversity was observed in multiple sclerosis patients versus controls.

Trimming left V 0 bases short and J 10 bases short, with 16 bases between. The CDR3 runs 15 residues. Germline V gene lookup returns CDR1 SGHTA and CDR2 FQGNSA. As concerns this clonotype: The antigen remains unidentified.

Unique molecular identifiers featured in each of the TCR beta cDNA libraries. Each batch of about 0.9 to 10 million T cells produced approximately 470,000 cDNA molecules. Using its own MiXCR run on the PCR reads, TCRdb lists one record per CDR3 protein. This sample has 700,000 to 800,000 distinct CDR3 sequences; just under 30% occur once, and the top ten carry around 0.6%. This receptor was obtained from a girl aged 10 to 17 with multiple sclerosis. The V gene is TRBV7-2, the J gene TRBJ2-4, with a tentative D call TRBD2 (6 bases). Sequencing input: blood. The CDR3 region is CASSLAGRTSPIQYF. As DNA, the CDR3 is TGTGCCAGCAGCTTAGCGGGGAGGACCAGTCCAATTCAGTACTTC.